This TCR beta chain was documented in a study of blood T cell repertoires in COVID-19. Study-level background: T cells, B-cell-depleted T cells, or PBMCs supplied cDNA or gDNA.

Sequencing used immunoSEQ multiplex PCR; TCRdb keeps in-frame clones, though not all of them. The data contain 250,000 or so clones, about 88% of them singletons. Donors in Cohort 3 who had recovered were those with two negative PCRs, healthcare professional clearance, or resolution of their symptoms. The TCR originated in a woman aged 50 to 65 who had recovered from COVID-19. The sample comprised PBMCs or T cells enriched from blood (not recorded which).

In nucleotides, the CDR3 is TGTGCCAGCAGTCCACACTACGAGCAGTACTTC. As protein: CASSPHYEQYF. The rearrangement links TRBV6-2 or TRBV6-3 to TRBJ2-7; D is unresolved. The germline V and J ends were trimmed by 5 bases and 3 bases, with 5 bases remaining between them. CDR3 length equals 11 residues. Per the germline V gene, CDR1 is MNHEY and CDR2 is SVGEGT.